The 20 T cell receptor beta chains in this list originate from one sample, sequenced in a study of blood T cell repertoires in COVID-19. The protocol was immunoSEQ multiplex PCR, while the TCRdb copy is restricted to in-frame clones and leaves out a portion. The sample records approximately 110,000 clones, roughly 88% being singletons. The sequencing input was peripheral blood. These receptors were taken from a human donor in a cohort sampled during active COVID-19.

CDR3 protein: CASRRLAGQETQYF. In DNA form, the CDR3 reads TGTGCCAGCAGACGACTAGCGGGACAAGAGACCCAGTACTTC. The genes are TRBV6-5 and TRBJ2-5, with TRBD2 identical over 11 bases. Germline values: CDR1 MNHEY, CDR2 SVGAGI. CDR3 length equals 14 residues. V dropped 6 bases and J dropped 2; count of bases not matched to a gene: 2.

The CDR3 DNA reads as TGTGCCAGCACCCTCGGCGGAGGGTACGAGCAGTACTTC. The encoded protein is CASTLGGGYEQYF. The rearrangement joins TRBV2 to TRBJ2-7, with D possibly being TRBD2 (6 bases). Trimming shortened V by 7 bases and J by 4 bases, and 14 bases separated the two germline ends. The V gene's germline CDR1 is SNHLY and CDR2 FYNNEI. The CDR3 contains 13 residues.

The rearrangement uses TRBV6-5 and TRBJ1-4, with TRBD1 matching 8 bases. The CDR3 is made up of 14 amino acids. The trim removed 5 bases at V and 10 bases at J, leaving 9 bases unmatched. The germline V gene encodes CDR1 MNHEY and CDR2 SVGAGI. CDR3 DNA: TGTGCCAGCAGTCAAACGGGACAGGAACGAAAACTGTTTTTT. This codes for CASSQTGQERKLFF.

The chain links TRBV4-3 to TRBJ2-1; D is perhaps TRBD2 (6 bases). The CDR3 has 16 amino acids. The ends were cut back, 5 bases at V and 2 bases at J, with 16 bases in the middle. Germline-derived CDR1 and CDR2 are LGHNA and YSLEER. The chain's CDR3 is CASSEGTLATYNEQFF. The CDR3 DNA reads TGCGCCAGCAGCGAAGGGACTCTGGCTACCTACAATGAGCAGTTCTTC.

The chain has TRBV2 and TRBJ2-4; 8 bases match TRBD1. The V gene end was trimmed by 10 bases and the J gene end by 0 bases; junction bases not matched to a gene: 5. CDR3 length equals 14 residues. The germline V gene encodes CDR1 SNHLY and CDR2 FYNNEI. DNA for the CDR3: TGTGCCACCCGGACAGGGCTAGCCAAAAACATTCAGTACTTC. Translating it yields CATRTGLAKNIQYF.

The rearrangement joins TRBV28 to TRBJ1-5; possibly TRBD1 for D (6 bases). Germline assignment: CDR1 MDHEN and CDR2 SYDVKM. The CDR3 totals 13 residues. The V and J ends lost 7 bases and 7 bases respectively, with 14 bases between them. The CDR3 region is CASKQGLGQPQHF. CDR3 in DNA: TGTGCCAGCAAACAGGGCCTAGGGCAGCCCCAGCATTTT.

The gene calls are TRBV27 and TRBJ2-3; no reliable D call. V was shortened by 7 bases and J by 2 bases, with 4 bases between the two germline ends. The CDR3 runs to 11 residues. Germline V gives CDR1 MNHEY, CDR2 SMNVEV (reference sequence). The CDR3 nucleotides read TGTGCCAGCACCTACACAGATACGCAGTATTTT. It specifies CASTYTDTQYF.

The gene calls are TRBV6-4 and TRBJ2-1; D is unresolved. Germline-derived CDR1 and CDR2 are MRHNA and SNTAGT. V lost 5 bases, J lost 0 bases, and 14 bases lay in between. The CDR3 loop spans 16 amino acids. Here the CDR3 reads CASSPRSSSSYNEQFF. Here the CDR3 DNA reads TGTGCCAGCAGTCCCCGGTCGTCTAGCTCCTACAATGAGCAGTTCTTC.

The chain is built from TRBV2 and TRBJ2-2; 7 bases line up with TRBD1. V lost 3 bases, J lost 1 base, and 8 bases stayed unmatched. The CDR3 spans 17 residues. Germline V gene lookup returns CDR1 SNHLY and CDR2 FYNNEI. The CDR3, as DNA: TGTGCCAGCAGTGAGCCAAGGGACAGCTTGAACACCGGGGAGCTGTTTTTT. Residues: CASSEPRDSLNTGELFF. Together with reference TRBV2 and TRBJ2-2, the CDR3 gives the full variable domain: EPEVTQTPSHQVTQMGQEVILRCVPISNHLYFYWYRQILGQKVEFLVSFYNNEISEKSEIFDDQFSVERPDGSNFTLKIRSTKLEDSAMYFCASSEPRDSLNTGELFFGEGSRLTVL.

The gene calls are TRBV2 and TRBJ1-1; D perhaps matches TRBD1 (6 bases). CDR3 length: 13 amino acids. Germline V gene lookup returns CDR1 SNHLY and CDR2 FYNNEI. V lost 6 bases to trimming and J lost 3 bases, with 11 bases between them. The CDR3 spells CASSQGWDTEAFF. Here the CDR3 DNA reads TGTGCCAGCAGCCAGGGGTGGGACACTGAAGCTTTCTTT.

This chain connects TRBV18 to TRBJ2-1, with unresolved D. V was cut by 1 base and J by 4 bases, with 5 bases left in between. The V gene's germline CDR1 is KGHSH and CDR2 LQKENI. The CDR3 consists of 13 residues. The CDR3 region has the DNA TGTGCCAGCTCACCACAGGAGTACAATGAGCAGTTCTTC. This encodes CASSPQEYNEQFF.

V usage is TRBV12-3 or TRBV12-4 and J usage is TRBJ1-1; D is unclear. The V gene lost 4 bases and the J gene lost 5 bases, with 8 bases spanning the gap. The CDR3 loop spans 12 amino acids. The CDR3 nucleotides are TGTGCCAGCAGTTACGGGATTACTGAAGCTTTCTTT. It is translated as CASSYGITEAFF.

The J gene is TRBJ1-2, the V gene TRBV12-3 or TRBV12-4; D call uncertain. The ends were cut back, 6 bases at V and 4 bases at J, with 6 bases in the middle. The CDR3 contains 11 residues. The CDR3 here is CASSYSYGYTF. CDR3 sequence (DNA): TGTGCCAGCAGCTACAGCTATGGCTACACCTTC.

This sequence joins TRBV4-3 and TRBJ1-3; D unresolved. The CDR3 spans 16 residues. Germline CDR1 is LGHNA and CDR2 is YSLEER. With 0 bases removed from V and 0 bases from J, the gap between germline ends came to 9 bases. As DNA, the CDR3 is TGCGCCAGCAGCCAAGATCGACTACTCTCTGGAAACACCATATATTTT. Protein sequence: CASSQDRLLSGNTIYF.

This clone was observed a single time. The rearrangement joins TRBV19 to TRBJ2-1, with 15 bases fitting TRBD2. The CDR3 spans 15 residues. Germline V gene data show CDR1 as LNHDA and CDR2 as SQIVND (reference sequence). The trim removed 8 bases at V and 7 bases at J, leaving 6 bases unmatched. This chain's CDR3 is CASGLAGGPLNEQFF. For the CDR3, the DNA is TGTGCCAGTGGACTAGCGGGAGGGCCCCTAAATGAGCAGTTCTTC.

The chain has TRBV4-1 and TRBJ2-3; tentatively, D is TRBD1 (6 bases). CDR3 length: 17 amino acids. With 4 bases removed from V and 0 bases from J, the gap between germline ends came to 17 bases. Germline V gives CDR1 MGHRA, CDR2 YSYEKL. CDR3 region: CASSLKHTGPSTDTQYF. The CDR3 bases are TGCGCCAGCAGCCTAAAGCATACAGGGCCGAGCACAGATACGCAGTATTTT.

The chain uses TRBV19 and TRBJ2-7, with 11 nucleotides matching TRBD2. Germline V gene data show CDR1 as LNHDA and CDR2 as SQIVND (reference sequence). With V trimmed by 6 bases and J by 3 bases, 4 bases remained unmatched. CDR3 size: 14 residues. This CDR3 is CASRQTSGNYEQYF. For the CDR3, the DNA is TGTGCCAGTAGGCAGACTAGCGGGAACTACGAGCAGTACTTC.

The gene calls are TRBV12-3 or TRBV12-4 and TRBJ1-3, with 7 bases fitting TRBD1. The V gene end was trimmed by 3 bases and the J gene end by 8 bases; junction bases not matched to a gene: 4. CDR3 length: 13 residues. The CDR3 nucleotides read TGTGCCAGCAGTTTTACAGGGGAGCACACCATATATTTT. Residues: CASSFTGEHTIYF.

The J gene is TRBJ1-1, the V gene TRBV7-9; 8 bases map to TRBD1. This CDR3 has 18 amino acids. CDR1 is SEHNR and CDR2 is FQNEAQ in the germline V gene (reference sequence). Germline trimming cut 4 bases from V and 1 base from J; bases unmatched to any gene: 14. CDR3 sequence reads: CASSSAPGGSGGNTEAFF. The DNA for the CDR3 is TGTGCCAGCAGCTCCGCGCCAGGGGGCTCTGGTGGGAACACTGAAGCTTTCTTT.

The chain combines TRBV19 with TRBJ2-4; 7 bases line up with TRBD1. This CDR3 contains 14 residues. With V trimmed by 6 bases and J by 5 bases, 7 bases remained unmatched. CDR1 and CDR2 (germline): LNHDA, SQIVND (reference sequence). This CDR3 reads CASSPRGLENIQYF. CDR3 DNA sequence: TGTGCCAGTAGCCCAAGGGGGCTGGAAAACATTCAGTACTTC.